This is a list of T cell receptor beta chains from one sample in a study of identical twins. TCRdb reprocessed the 5' RACE reads with MiXCR, giving one entry per CDR3 protein. This sample yields 690,000 or so distinct CDR3 sequences, of which 8.6% are seen a single time; 0.98% belongs to the top ten. The same data also contributed to another study, on yellow fever vaccine responses in identical twins.

Sequenced: PBMCs. All receptors derive from a woman in her late teens or twenties in good health. CDR3s include the opening cysteine and the closing phenylalanine or tryptophan. D genes are given only for firm matches. The listing skips clone size in some rows; elsewhere it reads once, few, many or a size class.

CDR3,DNA,V,J,D,size
CASTADRRPTGELFF,TGTGCCAGCACCGCGGACAGGCGACCGACCGGGGAGCTGTTTTTT,TRBV12-3/TRBV12-4,TRBJ2-2,TRBD1,few
CASSLLLARAKNIQYF,TGTGCCAGCAGCTTACTGTTGGCCCGGGCCAAAAACATTCAGTACTTC,TRBV11-2,TRBJ2-4,NA,few
CASSLNLDSSIKFF,TGTGCCAGCAGCTTGAATCTGGACTCCTCAATTAAGTTCTTC,TRBV7-2,TRBJ2-1,NA,few
CASSFLLPGTDTQYF,TGTGCCAGCAGTTTCCTACTACCGGGCACAGATACGCAGTATTTT,TRBV12-3/TRBV12-4,TRBJ2-3,NA,many
CSVQGRLDTQYF,TGCAGTGTCCAAGGGAGGTTAGATACGCAGTATTTT,TRBV20-1,TRBJ2-3,NA,few
CASSHAGTSGGLSYNEQFF,TGTGCCAGCAGCCACGCCGGGACTAGCGGGGGCTTGTCCTACAATGAGCAGTTCTTC,TRBV11-1,TRBJ2-1,TRBD2,NA
CASSIWDRDYEQYF,TGTGCCAGCAGCATATGGGACCGAGACTACGAGCAGTACTTC,TRBV21-1,TRBJ2-7,NA,many
CASKPGQGTYEQYF,TGTGCCAGCAAACCGGGACAGGGGACCTACGAGCAGTACTTC,TRBV6-1,TRBJ2-7,TRBD1,few
CASSLPRDRVDSYEQYF,TGCGCCAGCAGCTTGCCACGAGACAGGGTTGATAGCTACGAGCAGTACTTC,TRBV5-1,TRBJ2-7,TRBD1,NA
CASRGLVSYNEQFF,TGTGCCAGCAGGGGACTGGTCTCCTACAATGAGCAGTTCTTC,TRBV6-1,TRBJ2-1,NA,many
CASSQERIRGQGTGGLETQYF,TGCGCCAGCAGCCAAGAAAGAATCCGCGGACAGGGGACCGGCGGCTTAGAGACCCAGTACTTC,TRBV4-1,TRBJ2-5,TRBD1,NA
CASSSTGTGYSETQYF,TGTGCCAGCAGCTCGACCGGGACAGGGTATAGCGAGACCCAGTACTTC,TRBV7-3,TRBJ2-5,TRBD1,NA
CSVEDMSGELFF,TGCAGCGTTGAAGATATGTCCGGGGAGCTGTTTTTT,TRBV29-1,TRBJ2-2,NA,NA
CASSPRGASGGTSTDTQYF,TGTGCCAGCAGCCCCCGTGGGGCTAGCGGGGGTACTAGCACAGATACGCAGTATTTT,TRBV3-1,TRBJ2-3,TRBD2,many
CASSQVAVAGGPQYF,TGCGCCAGCAGCCAAGTTGCGGTAGCGGGGGGCCCCCAGTATTTT,TRBV4-1,TRBJ2-3,TRBD2,NA
CASSFSRGLTDTQYF,TGTGCCAGCAGTTTTAGCAGGGGGCTTACAGATACGCAGTATTTT,TRBV28,TRBJ2-3,TRBD1,many
CAIRTSGGAYEQYF,TGTGCCATCAGGACTAGCGGGGGGGCCTACGAGCAGTACTTC,TRBV10-3,TRBJ2-7,TRBD2,NA
CASSFSGQTPGELFF,TGTGCCAGCAGCTTTTCGGGACAGACCCCCGGGGAGCTGTTTTTT,TRBV5-5,TRBJ2-2,TRBD1,NA
CAISESKWVYGYTF,TGTGCCATCAGTGAGTCGAAATGGGTCTATGGCTACACCTTC,TRBV10-3,TRBJ1-2,NA,NA
CASSSISSGSETQYF,TGTGCCAGCAGTTCTATTTCTAGCGGGAGTGAGACCCAGTACTTC,TRBV12-3/TRBV12-4,TRBJ2-5,TRBD2,few
CASRGLAGGPRDEQFF,TGCGCCAGCAGGGGACTAGCGGGAGGGCCTCGAGATGAGCAGTTCTTC,TRBV10-1,TRBJ2-1,TRBD2,NA
CSVERTAPEQFF,TGCAGCGTTGAGAGGACAGCGCCTGAGCAGTTCTTC,TRBV29-1,TRBJ2-1,NA,many
CASSPRQALNYEQYF,TGTGCCAGCAGCCCTCGACAGGCGTTAAACTACGAGCAGTACTTC,TRBV9,TRBJ2-7,NA,few
CASSLVFVAGGEQFF,TGTGCCAGCAGCTTAGTTTTCGTCGCTGGAGGGGAGCAGTTCTTC,TRBV11-2,TRBJ2-1,NA,NA
CASSPGPEGTDTQYF,TGTGCCAGCAGCCCTGGACCTGAGGGCACAGATACGCAGTATTTT,TRBV11-3,TRBJ2-3,NA,few
CASSLNRLVGPTGSYEQYF,TGTGCCAGCAGCTTAAATAGACTAGTCGGACCCACCGGTTCCTACGAGCAGTACTTC,TRBV11-2,TRBJ2-7,NA,many
CASSYLRETEAFF,TGTGCCAGCAGTTATTTAAGGGAGACTGAAGCTTTCTTT,TRBV6-2/TRBV6-3,TRBJ1-1,NA,few
CASSQRSGTDTQYF,TGCGCCAGCAGCCAACGGAGCGGGACAGATACGCAGTATTTT,TRBV4-3,TRBJ2-3,NA,NA
CASSQEWQSYEQYF,TGCGCCAGCAGCCAAGAGTGGCAGTCCTACGAGCAGTACTTC,TRBV4-3,TRBJ2-7,NA,few
CASRRDRYNEQFF,TGTGCCAGCAGGAGGGACAGGTACAATGAGCAGTTCTTC,TRBV2,TRBJ2-1,TRBD1,many
CAIRGLGNEQFF,TGTGCCATCAGGGGCCTAGGGAATGAGCAGTTCTTC,TRBV10-3,TRBJ2-1,NA,NA
CASSLARGGWNGELFF,TGTGCCAGCAGTTTAGCACGCGGCGGGTGGAACGGGGAGCTGTTTTTT,TRBV12-3/TRBV12-4,TRBJ2-2,NA,few
CSARAWGLGYEQYF,TGCAGTGCTAGGGCCTGGGGACTAGGTTACGAGCAGTACTTC,TRBV20-1,TRBJ2-7,TRBD2,few
CASSPQFSGYEQYF,TGCGCCAGCAGCCCCCAGTTTTCAGGGTACGAGCAGTACTTC,TRBV4-1,TRBJ2-7,NA,many
CASSDPSRGNEQFF,TGTGCCAGCAGCGATCCATCTCGTGGCAATGAGCAGTTCTTC,TRBV6-1,TRBJ2-1,NA,NA
CATSSHFKTQYF,TGTGCCACCAGCAGCCACTTCAAGACCCAGTACTTC,TRBV15,TRBJ2-5,NA,few
CASSYGALVQYF,TGTGCCAGCAGTTACGGGGCCCTCGTGCAGTACTTC,TRBV6-2/TRBV6-3,TRBJ2-7,NA,many
CASSVGTGGGYEQFF,TGTGCCAGCAGCGTAGGGACAGGGGGCGGTTATGAGCAGTTCTTC,TRBV9,TRBJ2-1,TRBD1,NA
CSAQLGGETQYF,TGCAGTGCCCAATTGGGGGGGGAGACCCAGTACTTC,TRBV20-1,TRBJ2-5,TRBD2,few
CASSPPGQRGYNEQFF,TGTGCCAGCTCACCACCGGGACAGAGGGGATACAATGAGCAGTTCTTC,TRBV18,TRBJ2-1,TRBD1,NA
CASSLLYPSGSPYNEQFF,TGTGCCAGCAGCTTATTATACCCTAGCGGGAGCCCCTACAATGAGCAGTTCTTC,TRBV11-2,TRBJ2-1,TRBD2,few
CASTSASSYNEQFF,TGTGCCAGCACCTCCGCTTCCTCCTACAATGAGCAGTTCTTC,TRBV6-1,TRBJ2-1,NA,NA
CASSFASGGAETQYF,TGTGCCAGCAGCTTCGCTAGCGGGGGGGCCGAGACCCAGTACTTC,TRBV11-2,TRBJ2-5,TRBD2,NA
CASSLGSSAGAADTQYF,TGTGCCAGCAGCTTAGGGTCGTCCGCGGGGGCAGCAGATACGCAGTATTTT,TRBV7-9,TRBJ2-3,NA,NA
CASSLASYGNEQYF,TGTGCCAGCAGTTTAGCCTCGTATGGTAACGAGCAGTACTTC,TRBV28,TRBJ2-7,NA,NA